Listed here is a single TCR beta chain. Germline V lookup: CDR1 MNHNS, CDR2 SASEGT. Trimming removed 1 base from V and 11 bases from J, with 24 bases in between. The CDR3 runs 16 residues. Method: immunoSEQ multiplex PCR; TCRdb's copy keeps in-frame clones and lacks some. The repertoire holds tens of thousands of clones, with under 85% as singletons. These data belong to a study of ipilimumab plus nivolumab after autologous stem cell transplantation. Across the study: DLBCL patients had primary refractory or relapsed disease.

Starting 14 to 28 days after autologous transplant, ipilimumab 1 mg/kg was given. The clonotype originates from a male donor with diffuse large B-cell lymphoma. J is TRBJ2-7 and V is TRBV6-1, with a tentative D call TRBD2 (7 bases). Sequencing was performed on PBMCs, taken in a trial of ipilimumab plus nivolumab as post-transplant consolidation. CDR3 protein: CASSEEVWGGRSRKYF. CDR3 nucleotide sequence: TGTGCCAGCAGTGAAGAAGTCTGGGGGGGGCGTAGTAGGAAGTACTTC.